One and the same sample provided the 14 T cell receptor beta chains below, sequenced in a study of blood T cell repertoires in COVID-19. Repertoires were generated with immunoSEQ multiplex PCR, while TCRdb's copy carries only in-frame clones and drops some. The table shows 450,000 to 500,000 clones, with around 90% occurring only once. Sequenced sample: PBMCs or T cells enriched from blood (not recorded which). These receptors came from a woman younger than 35 who had recovered from COVID-19.

The genes are TRBV9 and TRBJ2-7; TRBD2 agrees at 7 bases. CDR3 size: 15 residues. Per germline, CDR1 SGDLS and CDR2 YYNGEE. The J segment lost 5 bases and the V segment lost 2 bases, leaving 10 bases of the junction unmatched. In DNA, the CDR3 is TGTGCCAGCAGCGTCTCCGGGACGGGGGGAAACGAGCAGTACTTC. Translated: CASSVSGTGGNEQYF.

The V and J genes are TRBV7-2 and TRBJ1-4; 7 bases align to TRBD1. V was pared by 2 bases and J by 6 bases, with 9 bases of the junction left unmatched. The CDR3 runs to 16 residues. Germline CDR1 reads SGHTA; CDR2 reads FQGNSA. CDR3 region: CASSLNRGLGDEKLFF. CDR3 bases: TGTGCCAGCAGCTTAAACAGGGGATTGGGAGATGAAAAACTGTTTTTT.

V gene TRBV21-1 combines with J gene TRBJ2-7; no DNA check was done on the table's D call, TRBD1. TRBV21-1 is a recognized pseudogene. The CDR3 extends over 13 amino acids. The chain's CDR3 is CASSKLGAHEQYF. The CDR3 DNA reads TGTGCCAGCAGCAAACTGGGGGCCCACGAGCAGTACTTC.

The V and J genes are TRBV6-5 and TRBJ1-3; 7 nucleotides line up with TRBD1. Germline V gives CDR1 MNHEY, CDR2 SVGAGI. The CDR3 is 15 amino acids. The V segment lost 6 bases and the J segment 2 bases; nucleotides outside the gene matches: 7. CDR3 region: CASSPGQPPGNTIYF. The CDR3 DNA is TGTGCCAGCAGCCCGGGACAGCCTCCTGGAAACACCATATATTTT.

This sequence joins TRBV2 and TRBJ1-4; TRBD1 might be the D (6 bases). CDR1 is SNHLY and CDR2 is FYNNEI in the germline V gene. V lost 3 bases and J lost 4, with 18 bases in between. CDR3 length: 17 amino acids. The CDR3 DNA reads TGTGCCAGCAGTGAGATCCTCAGGACAGCAGGTAATGAAAAACTGTTTTTT. As protein: CASSEILRTAGNEKLFF.

This clone was seen just once. The chain recombines TRBV11-3 with TRBJ2-2, with D possibly TRBD2 on 6 matching bases. Germline V lookup: CDR1 SGHNT, CDR2 YENEEA. V lost 6 bases and J 4 bases, leaving 15 bases between the germline ends. The CDR3 runs 15 residues. CDR3 sequence: CASSGLRGTTGELFF. CDR3 nucleotides: TGTGCCAGCAGTGGCTTGCGGGGTACCACCGGGGAGCTGTTTTTT.

This chain connects TRBV29-1 to TRBJ1-4; the D gene is possibly TRBD1 (6 bases). The V end was cut by 7 bases, the J end by 8 bases, with 14 bases between. CDR3 length equals 12 residues. Per the germline V gene, CDR1 is SQVTM and CDR2 is ANQGSEA. The CDR3 protein is CSAGKGGEKLFF. As DNA, the CDR3 is TGCAGCGCTGGGAAGGGGGGGGAAAAACTGTTTTTT.

Comment on this clone: One junction end disagrees with the germline gene, perhaps due to a read error. V is TRBV7-2 and J is TRBJ2-3; D gene unclear. Germline loops: CDR1 SGHTA, CDR2 FQGNSA. There are 13 residues in the CDR3. The CDR3 coding sequence is TGTGCCAGCAGCTTAGCGCCGAGAGACTTGGCAAATTTT. This translates into CASSLAPRDLANF.

The chain joins TRBV11-2 to TRBJ2-3; 11 bases fit TRBD2. CDR3 size: 16 residues. The germline CDR1 and CDR2 sequences are SGHAT and FQNNGV. Unmatched junction bases numbered 3, after V lost 0 bases and J lost 4 bases. In DNA, the CDR3 is TGTGCCAGCAGCTTAGATCTAGCGGGGGGAGCAGATACGCAGTATTTT. Translating it yields CASSLDLAGGADTQYF. The full variable domain, with the rest looked up from reference TRBV11-2 and TRBJ2-3, is EAGVAQSPRYKIIEKRQSVAFWCNPISGHATLYWYQQILGQGPKLLIQFQNNGVVDDSQLPKDRFSAERLKGVDSTLKIQPAKLEDSAVYLCASSLDLAGGADTQYFGPGTRLTVL.

The chain links TRBV6-1 to TRBJ1-4, with D possibly TRBD1 on 6 matching bases. This CDR3 is built from 16 residues. V was cut by 3 bases and J by 7 bases, with 18 bases left in between. Looked up from germline, CDR1 is MNHNS and CDR2 is SASEGT. CDR3 sequence (DNA): TGTGCCAGCAGTGAGGCCTTTGGGGGGGCGGGTGAAAAACTGTTTTTT. Amino acids: CASSEAFGGAGEKLFF.

The V gene is TRBV29-1, the J gene TRBJ2-2; 15 bases line up with TRBD2. Germline assignment: CDR1 SQVTM and CDR2 ANQGSEA. The CDR3 runs to 17 residues. The V segment lost 7 bases and the J segment 9 bases; nucleotides outside the gene matches: 15. The CDR3 bases are TGCAGCGCGGGACTAGCGGGGGGCCTAGTAGGGAGAAGGGAGCTGTTTTTT. Its translation: CSAGLAGGLVGRRELFF.

This chain links TRBV5-1 with TRBJ1-2; no reliable D call. Trimming cost V 0 bases and J 5 bases, with 14 bases left between them. CDR3 size: 15 residues. In germline, CDR1 is SGHRS, CDR2 YFSETQ. CDR3 sequence: CASSLDGSVTYGYTF. CDR3 sequence (DNA): TGCGCCAGCAGCTTGGACGGGTCGGTAACATATGGCTACACCTTC.

As regards this clone: Germline and junction disagree at one end, which may indicate a read error. V gene TRBV12-3 or TRBV12-4 combines with J gene TRBJ1-2; a weak D match, TRBD1 (5 bases). The CDR3 runs 12 residues. The CDR3 spells CASSPDSYGYTF. For the CDR3, the DNA is TGTGCCAGCAGCCCCGACAGCTATGGATACACCTTC.

This clone appeared once. The chain has TRBV11-2 and TRBJ1-3, with D hard to call. V lost 1 base and J 0 bases, leaving 10 bases between the germline ends. This CDR3 has 16 residues. Germline CDR1 reads SGHAT; CDR2 reads FQNNGV. The CDR3 here is CASSLGRMLSGNTIYF. In nucleotides, the CDR3 is TGTGCCAGCAGCTTAGGGCGGATGCTCTCTGGAAACACCATATATTTT.